This paragraph covers one TCR beta chain sequence. The V segment lost 5 bases and the J segment 7 bases; nucleotides outside the gene matches: 13. The CDR3 extends over 15 amino acids. CDR1 is MNHNS, CDR2 SASEGT, per germline. This sample is drawn from a study of T cells in Graves' hyperthyroidism and ophthalmopathy. Any patient presenting with uncontrolled infection, other autoimmune disease, pregnancy or lactation was left out. From RNA transcripts, TCR beta CDR3 regions were amplified. HTBI primers were employed in a first-round RT-PCR of the TCR CDR3. TCRdb re-called the multiplex PCR reads through MiXCR, storing one row per CDR3 protein. The sample yields approximately 350,000 distinct CDR3 sequences, approximately 16% seen once.

This clonotype was sampled from an older woman with Graves' ophthalmopathy. What was sequenced was blood. V usage is TRBV6-1 and J usage is TRBJ1-2; 7 nucleotides line up with TRBD1. CDR3 residues: CASSTQPGGGIGYTF. Written as DNA, the CDR3 is TGTGCCAGCAGTACACAGCCAGGGGGGGGGATTGGCTACACCTTC.